The T cell receptor beta chain under discussion was sequenced for a study of blood T cells in healthy people across ages. This clonotype was counted a few times. One end of the junction varies from germline; a read error may be responsible. The CDR3 has 14 amino acids. In germline, CDR1 is DFQATT, CDR2 SNEGSKA (reference sequence). Through a sample-barcoded 5' primer and a J-beta primer mix, a second PCR was run for roughly 6 to 11 cycles. TCRdb redid the calling of the 5' RACE reads with MiXCR, one entry per CDR3 protein. The sample lists 500,000 to 650,000 distinct CDR3 sequences; about 29% were seen once. These same data were also listed under a study on T cells of mothers and their children.

The TCR was taken from a boy aged 2 to 10 in good health. The chain combines TRBV20-1 with TRBJ1-1, with D maybe TRBD1 (5 bases). Sequences were obtained from blood. The CDR3 DNA reads as TGCAGCGCTAGGAGAGGCGGACAATACACTGAAGCTTTCTTT. As protein: CSARRGGQYTEAFF.